Listed here is a single T cell receptor beta chain. Its antigen is unidentified. Primers for the PCR totalled 60 Vbeta and 13 Jbeta. Produced via immunoSEQ multiplex PCR; TCRdb's table is partial and in-frame only. The data show around 110,000 clones, 76% seen once. This record belongs to a study of cytomegalovirus exposure and HLA in healthy donors. Overall study results and limits: Being productive about 87% or about 30% of the time was typical of most TCR beta V segments in an earlier analysis. Analysis performed later found 16,951 TCR beta sequences associated with HLA alleles at 0.05 false discovery rate. Judged likely to be a sequencing artifact was a cluster of highly shared sequence variants.

V lost 4 bases, J lost 2 bases, and 8 bases lay in between. Germline CDR1 and CDR2: MNHEY and SMNVEV (reference sequence). This CDR3 has 13 amino acids. Sequenced input: PBMCs. This receptor was identified in a man between 18 and 35 years old in good health and CMV-seronegative. The V gene is TRBV27, the J gene TRBJ2-5; D uncertain. The CDR3 region is CASSSNSQETQYF. The CDR3 DNA is TGTGCCAGCAGTTCCAACTCTCAAGAGACCCAGTACTTC.